The rows below give T cell receptor beta chains drawn from one sample of a study of blood T cell repertoires in COVID-19. Assay used: immunoSEQ multiplex PCR; TCRdb lists only in-frame clones, some missing. The table includes about 200,000 clones, under 95% detected once. The sequenced material came from peripheral blood. The source is a man between 25 and 39 years old with acute or convalescent COVID-19. Both conserved end residues are part of each CDR3. A D gene is named only where the DNA matches it firmly. The size field is filled for only some rows; it gives once, few, many or a size class.

TRBV19,TRBJ1-1,-,once,CASSIRQGEAFF,TGTGCCAGTAGTATTCGCCAGGGAGAAGCTTTCTTT
TRBV7-9,TRBJ2-3,TRBD2,-,CASSFTGGADTQYF,TGTGCCAGCAGCTTCACCGGGGGGGCAGATACGCAGTATTTT
TRBV19,TRBJ2-1,TRBD2,-,CASLAGGGSYNEQFF,TGTGCCAGTTTAGCGGGGGGGGGCTCCTACAATGAGCAGTTCTTC
TRBV19,TRBJ2-6,TRBD2,once,CASTGGGSGANVLTF,TGTGCCAGTACGGGAGGGGGCTCTGGGGCCAACGTCCTGACTTTC
TRBV28,TRBJ1-2,-,-,CASSLRGRGAGYTF,TGTGCCAGCAGTTTACGAGGGCGGGGGGCTGGCTACACCTTC
TRBV24-1,TRBJ2-7,TRBD2,-,CATSDPGGTSGEQYF,TGTGCCACCAGTGACCCGGGGGGGACCTCTGGCGAGCAGTACTTC
TRBV2,TRBJ2-5,TRBD2,-,CASRGEGLLRAQYF,TGTGCCAGCAGGGGGGAGGGCCTCCTCAGGGCCCAGTACTTC
TRBV28,TRBJ1-2,TRBD1,once,CASSPNRGPDYGYTF,TGTGCCAGCAGTCCAAACAGGGGGCCAGACTATGGCTACACCTTC
TRBV21-1,TRBJ2-1,-,-,CASSKGFTGTGSWNEQFF,TGTGCCAGCAGCAAAGGGTTCACCGGGACAGGGTCTTGGAATGAGCAGTTCTTC
TRBV18,TRBJ1-1,-,-,CASSPRGEDEEAFF,TGTGCCAGCTCACCACGGGGAGAAGATGAAGAAGCTTTCTTT
TRBV4-1,TRBJ2-1,TRBD1,once,CASSHRQGWDEQFF,TGCGCCAGCAGCCACCGACAGGGGTGGGATGAGCAGTTCTTC
TRBV7-9,TRBJ2-4,TRBD1,once,CASSLFSAAGGVGNIQYF,TGTGCCAGCAGCTTATTTTCAGCGGCAGGGGGCGTTGGAAACATTCAGTACTTC
TRBV10-3,TRBJ2-7,-,-,CAISQGIRYEQYF,TGTGCCATCAGTCAAGGAATCAGGTACGAGCAGTACTTC
TRBV18,TRBJ2-2,-,-,CASSESLQGSGELFF,TGTGCCAGTTCCGAGTCTCTACAGGGCAGCGGGGAGCTGTTTTTT
TRBV7-9,TRBJ1-2,-,-,CASSLAGTGKDYGYTF,TGTGCCAGCAGCCTAGCAGGAACAGGGAAGGACTATGGCTACACCTTC
TRBV19,TRBJ2-5,-,-,CASSIGPTGGETQYF,TGTGCCAGTAGTATAGGCCCGACTGGTGGGGAGACCCAGTACTTC
TRBV6-5,TRBJ1-4,TRBD1,-,CASSHPGTGEKLFF,TGTGCCAGCAGTCACCCCGGGACAGGGGAAAAACTGTTTTTT
TRBV10-3,TRBJ2-1,-,-,CAISALPGNEQFF,TGTGCCATCAGTGCTCTGCCGGGAAATGAGCAGTTCTTC
TRBV19,TRBJ2-1,TRBD2,-,CASSDGGLAGGSNEQFF,TGTGCCAGTTCCGATGGGGGACTAGCGGGAGGGTCCAATGAGCAGTTCTTC
TRBV19,TRBJ1-1,-,-,CASSMRVNTEAFF,TGTGCCAGTAGTATGAGGGTGAACACTGAAGCTTTCTTT
TRBV10-1,TRBJ2-6,-,-,CANPNVVGSSGANVLTF,TGCGCCAACCCTAATGTGGTGGGGAGCTCTGGGGCCAACGTCCTGACTTTC